This note documents a single T cell receptor (beta chain) sequence. No antigen is known for it. No per-base quality is available; no much larger clone lies one base away. The data belong to a study of blood T cells in healthy people across ages (dated by TCRdb to about 2015). In the study overall: In model experiments, roughly one uniquely barcoded TCR beta cDNA molecule per two T cells was captured by template switching. To track age-related changes in TCR beta repertoire diversity, the study relied on deep sequencing normalized with unique cDNA molecular identifiers. Donors were grouped into four age groups: young (average 16 years), middle-aged (39), aged (around 66) and long-lived (approximately 78). To avoid experimental bias, donors of different ages were randomly spread across the sequencing lanes. Using the same blood draw, the study looked at two additional independent replicas of 1 million unique cDNA reads for two donors, one aged 18 to 29 and the other aged 80 or older.

Study-level results and caveats: Estimates of total diversity from one million sequenced T cells were regarded as lower bounds and underestimates. As age increased, observed TCR beta diversity per million T cells dropped in a roughly linear way, and a significant reduction was already evident by age 40. Compared with the aged group, the long-lived group had more naive CD4+ T cells, fewer expanded clones and increased TCR diversity, suggesting age selection. Because donor CMV infection status was unknown, age-related changes in expanded clonotypes were potentially confounded. Observed TCR beta diversity correlated strongly with the percentage of naive T cells measured by flow cytometry. Since profiling was done on bulk unsorted PBMCs, naive and antigen-experienced compartments could not be conclusively compared.

V has 5 bases trimmed and J has 3 bases trimmed; junction bases matching no gene number 5. The CDR3 covers 15 residues, taking in both the cysteine and the phenylalanine. CDR3 DNA only is kept here, 45 bases in frame from base 1. The protocol used for the library was 5' RACE. TCRdb records Illumina HiSeq 2500 as the sequencer. A second PCR of about 7 to 12 cycles was performed with a sample-barcoded 5' primer and a J-beta primer mix. A unique molecular identifier was introduced onto each TCR beta cDNA molecule by a template-switch 5' adaptor carrying 12 random nucleotides. At least 2.5 million CDR3-containing paired-end reads were obtained from each sample. The Mint cDNA synthesis kit, primed by a TRBC-specific oligonucleotide, was used to synthesize first-strand cDNA from all RNA. All cDNA was treated with uracil-DNA glycosylase and then went through a first 18-cycle PCR with the universal primers M1SS and BC2_uni_R. The authors' pipeline ran thus. Normalization of each sample was performed by random selection of 1 million high-quality reads, each carrying a distinct molecular identifier. Instead of being binned into consensus sequences, reads that shared molecular identifiers were thrown out. MiTCR, set to a Q25 quality threshold and the strictest error-elimination algorithm, was used for CDR3 identification, clonotype clustering and error correction. A nonparametric unseen species model with Euler transformation was used to estimate a lower bound on total TCR beta diversity. The public reads were reprocessed in TCRdb via fastp at Q25 and MiXCR, keeping in-frame beta chains. Rows are unified per CDR3 protein, each entry keeping the most common DNA and genes. In this record, the V and J calls reflect TCRdb's handling and not the investigators' own analysis. Counted in this sample were hundreds of thousands of distinct CDR3 sequences; less than 80% of them appeared once. The ten largest make up 28% of the sample.

The donors were 40 or so Caucasian individuals from Russia, aged roughly 6 to 100 years, who were systemically healthy. About 10 milliliters of peripheral blood were collected from each donor into EDTA-treated Vacutainer tubes. Ficoll-Paque density-gradient centrifugation was used to isolate PBMCs, with at least 6.5 million obtained per sample. Total RNA, at least 6 micrograms per sample, was extracted from PBMCs with Trizol reagent. Naive CD45RAhigh/CD27high T cell percentages were measured by flow cytometry on a PBMC aliquot from every donor. The chain is assembled from TRBV12-3 or TRBV12-4 and TRBJ2-5, with 11 junctional bases fitting TRBD2. Sample: blood. The sequence came from a man under 40 in good health. CDR3 reads: CASSSSSGGKETQYF. The sequenced DNA is TGTGCCAGCAGTAGTTCTAGCGGGGGGAAAGAGACCCAGTACTTC.